Given below is one T cell receptor (beta chain) in context. The target antigen is unknown. A multiplex PCR was run with 60 Vbeta primers and 13 Jbeta primers. The protocol was immunoSEQ multiplex PCR, while the TCRdb copy is restricted to in-frame clones and leaves out a portion. Counted here are approximately 150,000 clones, about three quarters occurring once; the ten biggest clones make up roughly 7%. Germline CDR1 reads LNHDA; CDR2 reads SQIVND (reference sequence). V trimming: 3 bases; J trimming: 6 bases; junction bases outside the gene matches: 15. CDR3 length: 18 residues. This specimen belongs to a study of cytomegalovirus exposure and HLA in healthy donors. General observations from the study: No immune exposure information besides CMV serostatus was available. The study recorded over 150 TCR beta chains that were cytomegalovirus-associated.

This clonotype was sampled from a woman aged 40-49 years in good health and CMV-seropositive. The V call is TRBV19, the J call TRBJ1-5; 9 bases align to TRBD1. The source material was PBMCs. The chain's CDR3 is CASSMGDRVGEVGQPQHF. In DNA, the CDR3 is TGTGCCAGTAGTATGGGGGACAGGGTCGGAGAGGTTGGTCAGCCCCAGCATTTT.